These 26 T cell receptor beta chains originate from one sample sequenced in a study of cytomegalovirus exposure and HLA in healthy donors (dated by TCRdb to about 2017). Library method: the immunoSEQ multiplex PCR assay. For the multiplex PCR, a mixture combining 60 forward primers for TCR Vbeta segments and 13 reverse primers for TCR Jbeta segments was used. TCRdb re-hosts the immuneACCESS table, in-frame sequences only. Its copies lack some clones; in the studies checked, an unresolved V gene accounts for under half of them, and the cause for the rest is not known. This sample's listing comprises about 20,000 clones. In total, the top ten clones hold around a fifth of the sample. Specimen: PBMCs. These receptor sequences come from a man aged 55 to 69 in good health and CMV-seropositive.

V gene TRBV30 combines with J gene TRBJ1-4; D may be TRBD1 (5 bases). CDR3 length: 15 residues. V was pared by 3 bases and J by 3 bases, with 14 bases between. CDR1 and CDR2 (germline): GTSNPN, SVGIG (reference sequence). The CDR3: CAWRAGRRPNEKLFF. As DNA, the CDR3 is TGTGCCTGGAGGGCAGGGAGGCGACCTAATGAAAAACTGTTTTTT.

The V gene is TRBV18, the J gene TRBJ2-1; a weak D match, TRBD2 (5 bases). The CDR3 runs to 15 residues. Between the trimmed V and J ends, which lost 7 bases and 0 bases, there was a span of 13 bases. Germline V gene lookup returns CDR1 KGHSH and CDR2 LQKENI. CDR3 in DNA: TGTGCCAGCTTCCGCAACCGGGACTCCTACAATGAGCAGTTCTTC. Its translation is CASFRNRDSYNEQFF.

The chain has TRBV18 and TRBJ2-7; weak D call: TRBD1 (6 bases). Trimming stripped 3 bases from V and 2 bases from J, with 8 bases between. CDR3 length: 13 residues. CDR1 and CDR2 from the germline V gene are KGHSH and LQKENI. The CDR3 DNA is TGTGCCAGCTCACCGGGACACACCTACGAGCAGTACTTC. It yields the protein CASSPGHTYEQYF.

This rearrangement joins TRBV7-8 to TRBJ2-1; D is possibly TRBD2 (5 bases). The V gene lost 6 bases and the J gene lost 9 bases, with 15 bases spanning the gap. The CDR3 has 13 residues. Germline V gives CDR1 SGHVS, CDR2 FQNEAQ. The CDR3 DNA is TGTGCCAGCAGTCTACCTAGCCGAAGTGAGCAGTTCTTC. Translation gives CASSLPSRSEQFF.

V gene TRBV7-2 combines with J gene TRBJ2-7; TRBD2 matches 7 bases. Losses at the gene ends were 4 bases for V and 2 bases for J; bases not matched to a gene: 8. The CDR3 is 15 amino acids. CDR1 SGHTA and CDR2 FQGNSA come from the germline V gene. CDR3 amino acids: CASSYQAGLTYEQYF. As DNA, the CDR3 is TGTGCCAGCAGCTACCAAGCGGGACTGACCTACGAGCAGTACTTC.

The rearrangement uses TRBV5-1 and TRBJ2-3, with 10 nucleotides matching TRBD2. CDR3 size: 16 residues. Germline CDR1 SGHRS, CDR2 YFSETQ. V shed 4 bases, J shed 5 bases, and the junction held 10 bases outside the gene matches. DNA for the CDR3: TGCGCCAGCAGCCGAGGCGCTAGCGGGAGAGTAGATACGCAGTATTTT. This gives the protein CASSRGASGRVDTQYF.

This chain links TRBV19 with TRBJ2-7; 15 nucleotides align to TRBD2. Germline CDR1 reads LNHDA; CDR2 reads SQIVND (reference sequence). Losses at the gene ends were 5 bases for V and 4 bases for J; bases not matched to a gene: 3. The CDR3 extends over 15 amino acids. The CDR3 is CASSWTSGRAYEQYF. The CDR3 coding sequence is TGTGCCAGTAGTTGGACTAGCGGGAGGGCGTACGAGCAGTACTTC.

The rearrangement uses TRBV29-1 and TRBJ1-1, with D perhaps matching TRBD1 (5 bases). The V gene's germline CDR1 is SQVTM and CDR2 ANQGSEA. The CDR3 is made up of 12 amino acids. Deletions cut 3 bases from V and 7 bases from J, with 12 bases between. The CDR3 sequence: CSVESSGGEAFF. The CDR3, as DNA: TGCAGCGTTGAGTCGTCCGGGGGTGAAGCTTTCTTT.

The CDR3, as DNA: TGTGCCAGCAGCTTCTCCGGTTCCTACGAGCAGTACTTC. Translation: CASSFSGSYEQYF. The V and J genes are TRBV7-9 and TRBJ2-7; D is uncertain. The ends were cut back, 3 bases at V and 1 base at J, with 7 bases in the middle. The CDR3 length is 13 residues. The germline CDR1 and CDR2 sequences are SEHNR and FQNEAQ (reference sequence).

The chain combines TRBV19 with TRBJ1-5; 7 nucleotides line up with TRBD1. The V gene's germline CDR1 is LNHDA and CDR2 SQIVND (reference sequence). The length of the CDR3 is 14 residues. Germline trimming cut 5 bases from V and 3 bases from J; bases unmatched to any gene: 4. The CDR3 nucleotides read TGTGCCAGTAGTGCGGGACAGCTCAATCAGCCCCAGCATTTT. It yields the protein CASSAGQLNQPQHF.

This chain connects TRBV7-9 to TRBJ2-7, with TRBD1 matching 9 bases. The germline CDR1 and CDR2 sequences are SEHNR and FQNEAQ (reference sequence). The CDR3 totals 15 residues. After removal of 5 bases from V and 2 bases from J, the junction contained 7 bases not matched to a gene. The CDR3 reads CASSPWDRDTYEQYF. As DNA, the CDR3 is TGTGCCAGCAGCCCCTGGGACAGGGATACCTACGAGCAGTACTTC.

V and J are TRBV11-2 and TRBJ2-1, with no clear D. CDR3 length: 13 residues. Germline CDR1 reads SGHAT; CDR2 reads FQNNGV. Trimming shortened V by 4 bases and J by 4 bases, and 8 bases separated the two germline ends. CDR3 residues: CASSYLGYNEQFF. The CDR3 region has the DNA TGTGCCAGCAGCTACCTAGGATACAATGAGCAGTTCTTC.

This CDR3 is CASSWDTNSNQPQHF. CDR3 bases: TGTGCCAGCAGCTGGGACACAAATAGCAATCAGCCCCAGCATTTT. The V and J genes are TRBV7-2 and TRBJ1-5; D may be TRBD1 (6 bases). The CDR3 spans 15 residues. V dropped 4 bases and J dropped 0 bases, with 10 bases sitting between them. The germline V gene encodes CDR1 SGHTA and CDR2 FQGNSA.

This chain links TRBV29-1 with TRBJ1-1; D remains ambiguous. Germline V gives CDR1 SQVTM, CDR2 ANQGSEA. The CDR3 extends over 12 amino acids. Trimming shortened V by 6 bases and J by 5 bases, and 13 bases separated the two germline ends. In DNA form, the CDR3 reads TGCAGCGTGATCGCGGGAAGGACTGAAGCTTTCTTT. Its translation is CSVIAGRTEAFF.

The chain employs TRBV4-1 and TRBJ2-7, with TRBD1 as a possible D gene (5 bases). The V end lost 2 bases, the J end lost 2 bases, and 13 bases lay between the germline ends. Germline V CDR1 and CDR2: MGHRA, YSYEKL. The CDR3 is 15 residues long. CDR3 sequence: CASSQLTGTAYEQYF. The CDR3 nucleotides are TGCGCCAGCAGCCAACTAACAGGTACCGCCTACGAGCAGTACTTC.

The rearrangement links TRBV11-2 to TRBJ1-1; the match to TRBD1 covers 9 bases. The J segment lost 6 bases and the V segment lost 4 bases, leaving 12 bases of the junction unmatched. Germline V CDR1 and CDR2: SGHAT, FQNNGV. The CDR3 is 16 residues long. CDR3 in amino acids: CASSSYRDRVIPEAFF. For the CDR3, the DNA is TGTGCCAGCAGCTCTTACCGGGACAGGGTTATCCCTGAAGCTTTCTTT. The complete variable domain, with remaining parts taken from reference TRBV11-2 and TRBJ1-1, reads EAGVAQSPRYKIIEKRQSVAFWCNPISGHATLYWYQQILGQGPKLLIQFQNNGVVDDSQLPKDRFSAERLKGVDSTLKIQPAKLEDSAVYLCASSSYRDRVIPEAFFGQGTRLTVV.

The chain recombines TRBV7-9 with TRBJ2-3, with 12 bases lining up with TRBD2. Germline assignment: CDR1 SEHNR and CDR2 FQNEAQ (reference sequence). The CDR3 extends over 17 amino acids. After removal of 2 bases from V and 3 bases from J, the junction contained 6 bases not matched to a gene. This CDR3 reads CASSLWVLAGGTDTQYF. In DNA, the CDR3 is TGTGCCAGCAGCTTATGGGTACTAGCGGGAGGAACAGATACGCAGTATTTT.

The chain couples TRBV30 to TRBJ1-5; no reliable D call. CDR3 length: 13 amino acids. The germline gives CDR1 GTSNPN, CDR2 SVGIG (reference sequence). V shed 5 bases and J shed 0 bases, with 8 bases lying between them. CDR3 sequence reads: CAWSGDSNQPQHF. The CDR3 region has the DNA TGTGCCTGGTCCGGGGATAGCAATCAGCCCCAGCATTTT.

V gene TRBV4-1 combines with J gene TRBJ2-3; D not resolved. The CDR3 extends over 14 amino acids. CDR1 MGHRA and CDR2 YSYEKL come from the germline V gene. V gave up 1 base and J gave up 2 bases, with 7 bases separating them. In DNA, the CDR3 is TGCGCCAGCAGCCAAGGCACAATCACAGATACGCAGTATTTT. This translates into CASSQGTITDTQYF.

J is TRBJ1-2 and V is TRBV5-1, with 8 positions matching TRBD1. The junction had 9 bases not matched to a gene; V was cut back by 2 bases and J by 6 bases. This CDR3 comprises 15 residues. The V gene's germline CDR1 is SGHRS and CDR2 YFSETQ. CDR3 sequence: CASSFVRQGSDGYTF. CDR3 nucleotides: TGCGCCAGCAGCTTTGTTCGACAGGGGAGCGATGGCTACACCTTC.

This sequence joins TRBV6-5 and TRBJ1-2, with D unresolved. The CDR3 has 14 residues. Germline CDR1 and CDR2: MNHEY and SVGAGI. V was clipped by 5 bases and J by 4 bases, with 14 bases between them. The CDR3 region is CASSPDPTGYGYTF. The CDR3 DNA reads TGTGCCAGCAGTCCCGACCCGACGGGCTATGGCTACACCTTC.

The rearrangement links TRBV2 to TRBJ2-3; D might be TRBD2 (7 bases). The ends were cut back, 5 bases at V and 2 bases at J, with 14 bases in the middle. The CDR3 covers 15 residues. CDR1 and CDR2 (germline): SNHLY, FYNNEI. DNA of the CDR3: TGTGCCAGCAGTCGAGGGGGGGGCTCCACAGATACGCAGTATTTT. Translation: CASSRGGGSTDTQYF.

V and J are TRBV5-1 and TRBJ2-7; D not resolved. With 2 bases removed from V and 0 bases from J, the gap between germline ends came to 12 bases. The CDR3 is 15 residues long. Germline assignment: CDR1 SGHRS and CDR2 YFSETQ. CDR3 amino acids: CASSFLVPSSYEQYF. The DNA of the CDR3 is TGCGCCAGCAGCTTTTTGGTCCCGAGCTCCTACGAGCAGTACTTC.

This sequence joins TRBV29-1 and TRBJ2-1; TRBD2 agrees at 10 bases. V trimming: 5 bases; J trimming: 0 bases; junction bases outside the gene matches: 10. Germline V gene sequence: CDR1 SQVTM, CDR2 ANQGSEA. This CDR3 has 17 amino acids. The CDR3, as DNA: TGCAGCGTTAACGGGCTAGCGGGAGCCAACTCCTACAATGAGCAGTTCTTC. Translated, it gives CSVNGLAGANSYNEQFF.

This chain joins TRBV7-2 and TRBJ1-2; 7 positions match TRBD1. The ends lost 8 bases at V and 6 bases at J; junction bases unmatched: 15. The CDR3 is made up of 15 amino acids. The germline CDR1 and CDR2 sequences are SGHTA and FQGNSA. CDR3 DNA sequence: TGTGCCAGCGGGTCACAGCTAACAGGGGTTGATGGCTACACCTTC. Its translation: CASGSQLTGVDGYTF.

The V gene is TRBV6-1, the J gene TRBJ2-7, with D possibly matching TRBD1 (7 bases). In germline, CDR1 is MNHNS, CDR2 SASEGT. The CDR3 sequence is 14 residues long. The germline V and J ends were trimmed by 6 bases and 2 bases, with 14 bases remaining between them. The chain's CDR3 is CASREGAGTYEQYF. The CDR3 DNA follows: TGTGCCAGCAGAGAGGGGGCGGGGACCTACGAGCAGTACTTC.